A single sample is the source of the 21 T cell receptor beta chains below, sequenced in a study of ipilimumab plus nivolumab after autologous stem cell transplantation. Data came from immunoSEQ multiplex PCR; TCRdb stores just in-frame clones and leaves some out. The table includes 15,000 to 20,000 clones, around 81% detected once. Sequencing used PBMCs, obtained in a trial of ipilimumab plus nivolumab as post-transplant consolidation. These receptors were collected from a male donor with diffuse large B-cell lymphoma.

V is TRBV5-5 and J is TRBJ1-4; tentative D call: TRBD1 (5 bases). V lost 1 base and J 6 bases, leaving 13 bases between the germline ends. The CDR3 loop spans 15 amino acids. Germline V gives CDR1 SGHKS, CDR2 YYEKEE (reference sequence). The CDR3 DNA follows: TGTGCCAGCAGCTTGTCCCCAGGGAGGGATGAAAAACTGTTTTTT. Its translation: CASSLSPGRDEKLFF.

This clone has just one count. V gene TRBV21-1 combines with J gene TRBJ2-3. TRBV21-1 is termed a pseudogene. This CDR3 comprises 11 residues. Here the CDR3 DNA reads TGTGCCAGCAGCGCTTCGTGGACGCAGTATTTT. Translation: CASSASWTQYF.

This clone was recorded once. The chain links TRBV11-2 to TRBJ2-3; 9 positions agree with TRBD1. CDR3 length equals 17 residues. CDR1 is SGHAT, CDR2 FQNNGV, per germline. The ends lost 6 bases at V and 2 bases at J; junction bases unmatched: 12. DNA of the CDR3: TGTGCCAGCAGATATAACTGGGGACAGGGATCCACAGATACGCAGTATTTT. Translating it yields CASRYNWGQGSTDTQYF.

This chain connects TRBV6-1 to TRBJ1-4, with 7 nucleotides matching TRBD1. The V gene end was trimmed by 3 bases and the J gene end by 3 bases; junction bases not matched to a gene: 4. The length of the CDR3 is 15 residues. Germline V CDR1 and CDR2: MNHNS, SASEGT. The DNA of the CDR3 is TGTGCCAGCAGTGAGGTCACAGGGGCTAATGAAAAACTGTTTTTT. Protein product: CASSEVTGANEKLFF.

The chain has TRBV5-4 and TRBJ2-2; the D gene could be TRBD1 or TRBD2 (5 bases each). V gave up 0 bases and J gave up 0 bases, with 9 bases separating them. The V gene's germline CDR1 is SGHNT and CDR2 YYREEE (reference sequence). CDR3 length: 16 residues. As DNA, the CDR3 is TGTGCCAGCAGCTTGGTTGGGGGTACGAACACCGGGGAGCTGTTTTTT. It specifies CASSLVGGTNTGELFF. The full variable domain, completed using reference TRBV5-4 and TRBJ2-2, is ETGVTQSPTHLIKTRGQQVTLRCSSQSGHNTVSWYQQALGQGPQFIFQYYREEENGRGNFPPRFSGLQFPNYSSELNVNALELDDSALYLCASSLVGGTNTGELFFGEGSRLTVL.

The V gene is TRBV28, the J gene TRBJ1-3, with D possibly TRBD1 on 6 matching bases. V lost 6 bases to trimming and J lost 3 bases, with 18 bases between them. In germline, CDR1 is MDHEN, CDR2 SYDVKM. The CDR3 length is 16 residues. CDR3 nucleotides: TGTGCCAGCAGCCCCTACAGGGAGGTTGGTGGAAACACCATATATTTT. Residues: CASSPYREVGGNTIYF. Combining the CDR3 with reference TRBV28 and TRBJ1-3 gives the whole variable domain DVKVTQSSRYLVKRTGEKVFLECVQDMDHENMFWYRQDPGLGLRLIYFSYDVKMKEKGDIPEGYSVSREKKERFSLILESASTNQTSMYLCASSPYREVGGNTIYFGEGSWLTVV.

CDR3 residues: CASSPQGIATGELFF. DNA of the CDR3: TGCGCCAGCAGCCCACAGGGGATCGCCACCGGGGAGCTGTTTTTT. This chain uses TRBV5-1 with TRBJ2-2, with 7 nucleotides matching TRBD1. V lost 4 bases to trimming and J lost 4 bases; unmatched junction nucleotides: 7. This CDR3 contains 15 residues. Germline CDR1 is SGHRS and CDR2 is YFSETQ.

This chain uses TRBV28 with TRBJ2-5; 11 bases align to TRBD1. The DNA end is more similar to TRBJ2-7, so the J call may be wrong. The CDR3 is 15 residues long. The V gene's germline CDR1 is MDHEN and CDR2 SYDVKM. CDR3 region: CASRVGQGASYEQYF. The CDR3 DNA is TGTGCCAGCAGGGTCGGACAGGGGGCCTCCTACGAGCAGTACTTC.

The chain is built from TRBV18 and TRBJ1-2; D possibly corresponds to TRBD1 (6 bases). The V gene's germline CDR1 is KGHSH and CDR2 LQKENI. V was pared by 4 bases and J by 4 bases, with 19 bases between. The CDR3 runs to 16 residues. The CDR3 DNA reads as TGTGCCAGCTCACTTGAGGCCAGGGGCGTAGGCTATGGCTACACCTTC. Translation: CASSLEARGVGYGYTF.

This CDR3 is CASSEFTGLGGYTF. CDR3 nucleotide sequence: TGTGCCAGCAGTGAATTCACAGGGTTAGGTGGCTACACCTTC. V and J are TRBV2 and TRBJ1-2, with D tentatively TRBD1 (6 bases). Per germline, CDR1 SNHLY and CDR2 FYNNEI. This CDR3 comprises 14 residues. The V gene lost 2 bases and the J gene lost 7 bases, with 14 bases spanning the gap.

The chain joins TRBV9 to TRBJ2-2, with D possibly matching TRBD2 (7 bases). Germline V gives CDR1 SGDLS, CDR2 YYNGEE. The CDR3 is made up of 17 amino acids. V shed 0 bases and J shed 7 bases, with 19 bases lying between them. In DNA, the CDR3 is TGTGCCAGCAGCGTAGTGGGGCGGGGGCTCCTAGGCGGGGAGCTGTTTTTT. Amino acids: CASSVVGRGLLGGELFF.

The chain links TRBV5-4 to TRBJ2-2, with 10 positions matching TRBD2. Germline V gene sequence: CDR1 SGHNT, CDR2 YYREEE (reference sequence). V lost 4 bases, J lost 2 bases, and 8 bases stayed unmatched. The length of the CDR3 is 17 residues. CDR3 DNA sequence: TGTGCCAGCAGCGCAAAAGAGCGGGGGGGCAACACCGGGGAGCTGTTTTTT. Translating it yields CASSAKERGGNTGELFF.

This clone was observed a few times. The chain joins TRBV10-3 to TRBJ2-7; perhaps TRBD2 as D (6 bases). The V gene lost 7 bases and the J gene lost 3 bases, with 16 bases spanning the gap. Per germline, CDR1 ENHRY and CDR2 SYGVKD. There are 14 residues in the CDR3. CDR3 coding DNA: TGTGCCATCAACCCGGGACTGGATCGCTACGAGCAGTACTTC. It translates to CAINPGLDRYEQYF.

This clone ranks as medium-sized. The chain carries TRBV2 and TRBJ2-2, with no clear D. The CDR3 has 16 residues. The V end lost 1 base, the J end lost 2 bases, and 11 bases lay between the germline ends. Germline assignment: CDR1 SNHLY and CDR2 FYNNEI. Here the CDR3 DNA reads TGTGCCAGCAGTGAAGGGTGGGCAGGCAACACCGGGGAGCTGTTTTTT. It specifies CASSEGWAGNTGELFF.

This chain uses TRBV6-6 with TRBJ1-3; D call uncertain. Trimming pared 7 bases from V and 0 bases from J, leaving 7 bases between. Germline lookup yields CDR1 MNHNY and CDR2 SVGAGI (reference sequence). The CDR3 length is 13 residues. CDR3: CASKSDSGNTIYF. The CDR3 DNA follows: TGTGCCAGCAAGTCGGACTCTGGAAACACCATATATTTT.

This clone was detected once. The rearrangement uses TRBV6-5 and TRBJ1-5; D gene uncertain. V was pared by 8 bases and J by 4 bases, with 15 bases between. This CDR3 is built from 14 residues. Per germline, CDR1 MNHEY and CDR2 SVGAGI. For the CDR3, the DNA is TGTGCCAGCTCAATCAACCAGGCAAATCAGCCCCAGCATTTT. It yields the protein CASSINQANQPQHF.

The chain combines TRBV21-1 with TRBJ2-6; the table's D call of TRBD2 was not tested on the DNA. TRBV21-1 is a known pseudogene. There are 14 residues in the CDR3. The CDR3 loop is CASSKGSGANVLTF. CDR3 in DNA: TGTGCCAGCAGCAAAGGGAGTGGGGCCAACGTCCTGACTTTC.

The rearrangement joins TRBV19 to TRBJ1-1; no definite D call. Germline V gene data show CDR1 as LNHDA and CDR2 as SQIVND (reference sequence). This CDR3 has 9 residues. Between the trimmed V and J ends, which lost 6 bases and 6 bases, there was a span of 2 bases. CDR3 nucleotide sequence: TGTGCCAGTAGGCCTGAAGCTTTCTTT. This gives the protein CASRPEAFF.

V is TRBV5-4 and J is TRBJ2-2; 10 bases match TRBD2. Germline assignment: CDR1 SGHNT and CDR2 YYREEE (reference sequence). This CDR3 has 17 residues. V was pared by 1 base and J by 2 bases, with 5 bases of the junction left unmatched. CDR3 DNA: TGTGCCAGCAGCTTGACCCTAGCGGGGGAAAACACCGGGGAGCTGTTTTTT. Its protein is CASSLTLAGENTGELFF.

The rearrangement uses TRBV7-8 and TRBJ2-5; D is unresolved. The germline gives CDR1 SGHVS, CDR2 FQNEAQ. Trimming removed 2 bases from V and 5 bases from J, with 12 bases in between. The CDR3 length is 14 residues. The CDR3 coding sequence is TGTGCCAGCAGCTTATCCTGGCTGGTGGAGACCCAGTACTTC. The encoded protein is CASSLSWLVETQYF. Using reference TRBV7-8 and TRBJ2-5 for the parts outside the CDR3, the full variable domain is GAGVSQSPRYKVAKRGQDVALRCDPISGHVSLFWYQQALGQGPEFLTYFQNEAQLDKSGLPSDRFFAERPEGSVSTLKIQRTQQEDSAVYLCASSLSWLVETQYFGPGTRLLVL.

This clone was counted a few times. CDR3 amino acids: CASSPDSTYEQYF. CDR3 bases: TGTGCCAGCTCACCAGACAGTACCTACGAGCAGTACTTC. The chain recombines TRBV18 with TRBJ2-7, with D possibly TRBD1 on 5 matching bases. V lost 2 bases to trimming and J lost 2 bases, with 7 bases between them. CDR1 and CDR2 (germline): KGHSH, LQKENI. The CDR3 has 13 amino acids.